The 14 T cell receptor beta chains below all came from one sample that was sequenced in a study of cytomegalovirus exposure and HLA in healthy donors. Profiling relied on immunoSEQ multiplex PCR, and the TCRdb table lists in-frame clones only, not all of them. Here the sample spans around 300,000 clones, 86% being singletons. Source material: PBMCs. All receptors derive from a woman between 18 and 29 years old in good health and CMV-seronegative.

The rearrangement joins TRBV4-1 to TRBJ1-1; 9 bases map to TRBD1. V shed 5 bases, J shed 1 base, and the junction held 8 bases outside the gene matches. Germline assignment: CDR1 MGHRA and CDR2 YSYEKL. The CDR3 has 16 amino acids. CDR3 protein: CASSKRRTGENTEAFF. CDR3 nucleotides: TGCGCCAGCAGCAAGAGACGGACAGGGGAGAACACTGAAGCTTTCTTT.

The V call is TRBV14, the J call TRBJ1-1; 11 bases align to TRBD1. There are 17 residues in the CDR3. The trim removed 2 bases at V and 4 bases at J, leaving 9 bases unmatched. Germline V lookup: CDR1 SGHDN, CDR2 FVKESK. The CDR3 protein is CASSQFDGDRGSTEAFF. As DNA, the CDR3 is TGTGCCAGCAGCCAATTTGATGGGGACAGGGGGTCCACTGAAGCTTTCTTT.

The CDR3 region has the DNA TGCGCCAGCAGCCGCCCGTCCGGGACTTGGACCGGGGAGCTGTTTTTT. Residues: CASSRPSGTWTGELFF. This rearrangement joins TRBV4-1 to TRBJ2-2; possible D gene TRBD2, 6 bases. V was pared by 4 bases and J by 5 bases, with 17 bases between. The CDR3 length is 16 residues. Germline-derived CDR1 and CDR2 are MGHRA and YSYEKL.

This rearrangement joins TRBV2 to TRBJ2-7, with 13 bases that match TRBD2. The CDR3 consists of 14 residues. CDR1 and CDR2 from the germline V gene are SNHLY and FYNNEI. Trimming took 8 bases from V and 2 from J; bases not matched to a gene: 3. CDR3 loop: CASEGLAGPYEQYF. The CDR3 bases are TGTGCCAGCGAGGGACTAGCGGGACCCTACGAGCAGTACTTC.

This rearrangement joins TRBV7-3 to TRBJ1-1, with D tentatively TRBD1 (5 bases). V dropped 5 bases and J dropped 5 bases, with 12 bases sitting between them. Germline values: CDR1 SGHTA, CDR2 FQGTGA. The CDR3 totals 13 residues. The chain's CDR3 is CASSQGGATEAFF. CDR3 nucleotide sequence: TGTGCCAGCAGCCAGGGAGGAGCTACTGAAGCTTTCTTT. Full variable domain (rest looked up from reference TRBV7-3 and TRBJ1-1): GAGVSQTPSNKVTEKGKYVELRCDPISGHTALYWYRQSLGQGPEFLIYFQGTGAADDSGLPNDRFFAVRPEGSVSTLKIQRTERGDSAVYLCASSQGGATEAFFGQGTRLTVV.

This clone has more than one count but fewer than ten. The chain combines TRBV7-9 with TRBJ2-7; D unresolved. Germline V gene lookup returns CDR1 SEHNR and CDR2 FQNEAQ (reference sequence). The V and J ends lost 5 bases and 3 bases respectively, with 14 bases between them. The CDR3 length is 14 residues. The CDR3 region has the DNA TGTGCCAGCAGCCCCCCAACCCGCGGCTACGAGCAGTACTTC. Translated: CASSPPTRGYEQYF.

This rearrangement joins TRBV5-4 to TRBJ2-7; 9 positions match TRBD2. The V and J ends lost 4 bases and 5 bases, in that order; junction bases with no gene match: 10. CDR3 length: 15 amino acids. Germline V CDR1 and CDR2: SGHNT, YYREEE (reference sequence). In nucleotides, the CDR3 is TGTGCCAGCAGCCAAACTGGACTAGCGAACGACGAGCAGTACTTC. It translates to CASSQTGLANDEQYF.

The V and J genes are TRBV6-6 and TRBJ1-2, with a tentative D call TRBD1 (5 bases). The CDR3 is made up of 12 amino acids. Germline V lookup: CDR1 MNHNY, CDR2 SVGAGI (reference sequence). V dropped 9 bases and J dropped 6 bases, with 14 bases sitting between them. This chain's CDR3 is CASTLAGDGYTF. CDR3 in DNA: TGTGCCAGTACACTCGCGGGGGATGGCTACACCTTC.

This clone was detected only once. The chain has TRBV30 and TRBJ2-3, with TRBD1 matching over 8 bases. The CDR3 runs 13 residues. V trimming: 6 bases; J trimming: 4 bases; junction bases outside the gene matches: 6. Germline CDR1 and CDR2: GTSNPN and SVGIG (reference sequence). CDR3 region: CACLEQGADTQYF. DNA for the CDR3: TGTGCCTGCTTAGAACAGGGGGCAGATACGCAGTATTTT.

The chain combines TRBV6-5 with TRBJ1-6; D might be TRBD1 (6 bases). Germline-derived CDR1 and CDR2 are MNHEY and SVGAGI. The CDR3 contains 15 residues. Between the trimmed V and J ends, which lost 5 bases and 10 bases, there was a span of 18 bases. The CDR3 sequence: CASSSRQGKVSPLHF. DNA for the CDR3: TGTGCCAGCAGTAGCCGGCAGGGGAAGGTCTCACCCCTCCACTTT.

The chain employs TRBV19 and TRBJ1-1; no clear D. Trimming left V 1 base short and J 4 bases short, with 7 bases between. Germline assignment: CDR1 LNHDA and CDR2 SQIVND (reference sequence). The CDR3 is 13 amino acids. CDR3 in DNA: TGTGCCAGTAGTATAGGGTCGGGCACTGAAGCTTTCTTT. Translated, it gives CASSIGSGTEAFF.

This chain links TRBV4-1 with TRBJ2-7, with 13 positions matching TRBD2. The length of the CDR3 is 18 residues. After removal of 6 bases from V and 0 bases from J, the junction contained 11 bases not matched to a gene. Germline CDR1 is MGHRA and CDR2 is YSYEKL. In DNA, the CDR3 is TGCGCCAGCAGTCGTACTAGCGGGAGGGCCTCTCACTCCTACGAGCAGTACTTC. Residues: CASSRTSGRASHSYEQYF.

The chain combines TRBV7-2 with TRBJ2-7; 9 positions agree with TRBD1. V lost 3 bases, J lost 9 bases, and 9 bases stayed unmatched. The germline CDR1 and CDR2 sequences are SGHTA and FQGNSA. The CDR3 has 14 amino acids. The CDR3 nucleotides read TGTGCCAGCAGCTTTTCCGGGACAGGGACGGGGCAGTACTTC. Its protein product is CASSFSGTGTGQYF.

The chain recombines TRBV5-1 with TRBJ1-1; TRBD1 is a possible D gene (5 bases). The CDR3 has 16 residues. The germline V gene encodes CDR1 SGHRS and CDR2 YFSETQ. V was trimmed by 4 bases and J by 0 bases, leaving 16 bases between them. The chain's CDR3 is CASSLPPETVNTEAFF. In DNA form, the CDR3 reads TGCGCCAGCAGCCTACCCCCCGAGACAGTGAACACTGAAGCTTTCTTT. Full variable domain (remainder filled in from reference TRBV5-1 and TRBJ1-1): KAGVTQTPRYLIKTRGQQVTLSCSPISGHRSVSWYQQTPGQGLQFLFEYFSETQRNKGNFPGRFSGRQFSNSRSEMNVSTLELGDSALYLCASSLPPETVNTEAFFGQGTRLTVV.